The present entry profiles one T cell receptor (beta chain) with its context. Germline assignment: CDR1 DFQATT and CDR2 SNEGSKA (reference sequence). There are 15 residues in the CDR3. V was pared by 1 base and J by 8 bases, with 20 bases between. Preparation of the TCRbeta library used unique molecular identifiers. TCRdb analysed the PCR reads with MiXCR anew, one entry per CDR3 protein. The table lists approximately 630,000 distinct CDR3 sequences, around 14% of them singletons. This entry belongs to a study of T-cell reconstitution after alpha-beta-depleted transplantation in children. The sample in question was PBMCs, obtained before TCRalphabeta/CD19-depleted stem cell transplant. The clonotype was recovered from a girl between 2 and 10 years old with congenital amegakaryocytic thrombocytopenia, due to receive a stem cell transplant. The chain has TRBV20-1 and TRBJ1-2; D is ambiguous. The CDR3 loop is CSARVVPTGIRGYTF. CDR3 nucleotides: TGCAGTGCTAGAGTCGTGCCGACTGGGATTCGGGGCTACACCTTC.